This T cell receptor beta chain was sequenced in a study of CD8+ T cells in alopecia areata. Study details: The share of scalp area affected provided the severity score for treated patients.

Worth noting for this clone: Its antigen is not known.

Treatment here: oral pan-JAK inhibitor, 5-10 mg twice daily. CDR1 is SGHRS and CDR2 is YFSETQ in the germline V gene. This CDR3 spans 14 amino acids. V was clipped by 2 bases and J by 0 bases; unmatched bases: 2. Extracted RNA was reverse transcribed, and the resulting cDNA served as sequencing template. Method: immunoSEQ multiplex PCR; TCRdb's copy keeps in-frame clones and lacks some. The table shows over 150,000 clones, with nearly 60% occurring only once. Findings and limits, study-wide: Just one nonresponder means the tie between baseline CD8+ expansion and response stays uncertain.

The source was CD4+ T cells sorted from blood, collected at week 24, from a patient treated with tofacitinib. This TCR derives from a human donor with alopecia areata. The rearrangement uses TRBV5-1 and TRBJ2-7, with 7 nucleotides matching TRBD1. The CDR3 sequence: CASSFGTDSYEQYF. CDR3 bases: TGCGCCAGCAGCTTTGGGACAGACTCCTACGAGCAGTACTTC.